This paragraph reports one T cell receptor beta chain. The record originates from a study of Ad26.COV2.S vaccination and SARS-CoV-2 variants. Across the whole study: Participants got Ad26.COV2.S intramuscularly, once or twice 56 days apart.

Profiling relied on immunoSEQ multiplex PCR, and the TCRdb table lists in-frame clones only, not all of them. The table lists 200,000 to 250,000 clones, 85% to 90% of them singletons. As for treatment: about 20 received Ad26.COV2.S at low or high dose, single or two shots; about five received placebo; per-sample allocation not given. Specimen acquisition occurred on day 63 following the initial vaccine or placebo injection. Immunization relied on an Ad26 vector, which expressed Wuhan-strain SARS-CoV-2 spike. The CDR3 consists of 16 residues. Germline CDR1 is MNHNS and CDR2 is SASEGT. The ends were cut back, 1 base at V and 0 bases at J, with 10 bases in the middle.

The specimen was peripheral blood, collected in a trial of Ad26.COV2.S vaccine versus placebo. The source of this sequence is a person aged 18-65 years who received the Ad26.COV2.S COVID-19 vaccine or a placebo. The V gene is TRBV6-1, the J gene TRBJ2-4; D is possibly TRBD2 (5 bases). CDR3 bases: TGTGCCAGCAGTGAAGAGAGGGTCCTAGCCAAAAACATTCAGTACTTC. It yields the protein CASSEERVLAKNIQYF.